The source of this T cell receptor (beta chain) is a study of cytomegalovirus exposure and HLA in healthy donors. On this clone: The target antigen is unknown.

General study points: Many donors carried some public TCRs, although rarity characterized most TCR sequences.

A multiplex PCR was run with 60 Vbeta primers and 13 Jbeta primers. The protocol was immunoSEQ multiplex PCR, while the TCRdb copy is restricted to in-frame clones and leaves out a portion. Of fewer than 95,000 clones in the sample, 65% to 85% were seen once. This CDR3 is 14 amino acids long. Germline-derived CDR1 and CDR2 are SGHRS and YFSETQ. V lost 2 bases and J lost 6; bases outside the gene matches: 5. The sample was PBMCs. The receptor's source is a young man in good health and CMV-seronegative. This chain connects TRBV5-1 to TRBJ1-5; the match to TRBD1 covers 7 bases. The CDR3 spells CASSLDRESQPQHF. CDR3 in DNA: TGCGCCAGCAGCTTAGACAGGGAAAGTCAGCCCCAGCATTTT.